This TCR beta chain was documented in a study of cytomegalovirus exposure and HLA in healthy donors. Across the whole study: Within the Caucasian-associated ancestry cluster were under 85% of the approximately 400 genotyped donors. Regarding the study as a whole: A later analysis reportedly identified an Asian-associated ancestry cluster as carrying fewer N-insertions than the roughly 720-donor mean. Clonal expansion, a later analysis showed, was greater in HLA-associated TCR beta chains than in equally common others.

In the case of this clone: The antigen remains undetermined.

V was clipped by 1 base and J by 7 bases, with 16 bases between them. Germline V gives CDR1 SGHNT, CDR2 YENEEA. The CDR3 is made up of 15 amino acids. The PCR contained 60 Vbeta and 13 Jbeta primers. Sequencing used immunoSEQ multiplex PCR; TCRdb keeps in-frame clones, though not all of them. The data show about 240,000 clones, with 78% seen just once and approximately 0.47% held by the top ten. The specimen sequenced was PBMCs. This clonotype was obtained from a boy aged 5-17 years in good health and CMV-seronegative. This chain joins TRBV11-3 and TRBJ1-1; a weak D match, TRBD1 (5 bases). CDR3 nucleotides: TGTGCCAGCAGCTTAGCGGGCAGTTGGGGCGGTGAAGCTTTCTTT. It specifies CASSLAGSWGGEAFF.